This TCR beta chain was recovered during a study of cytomegalovirus exposure and HLA in healthy donors. Regarding the study as a whole: The later analysis indicated that the majority of CMV-associated TCR beta chains appeared HLA-restricted. Highly shared sequence variants in one cluster were likely a sequencing artifact. The study put 150 or so TCR beta chains on its list as cytomegalovirus-associated.

Primers included in the PCR were 60 Vbeta and 13 Jbeta primers. Sequencing used immunoSEQ multiplex PCR; TCRdb keeps in-frame clones, though not all of them. The table for this sample gives 100,000 to 150,000 clones. To note about this clone: The antigen is unknown.

Germline-derived CDR1 and CDR2 are MDHEN and SYDVKM. V was shortened by 4 bases and J by 4 bases, with 11 bases between the two germline ends. This CDR3 spans 14 amino acids. The rearrangement links TRBV28 to TRBJ1-5, with unresolved D. This receptor was obtained from a woman aged 35 to 49 in good health and CMV-seropositive. What was sequenced was PBMCs. The CDR3 is CASSWESLNQPQHF. In DNA, the CDR3 is TGTGCCAGCAGTTGGGAGAGTTTAAATCAGCCCCAGCATTTT.